The 11 T cell receptor beta chains listed next were all sequenced from one sample in a study of shared clonotypes between healthy human individuals. Method: immunoSEQ multiplex PCR; TCRdb's copy keeps in-frame clones and lacks some. The profile shows 2 million to 2.5 million clones, 80% to 95% of them singletons. The source material was naive CD4+ T cells from PBMCs. Subset of the sample: CD45RA+ positively selected. Receptor source: a man in his late teens or twenties in good health. Some clones in this sample may be carry-over from other donors' samples.

CDR3 residues: CASSVLTSGSYEQFF. The CDR3 DNA sequence: TGTGCCAGCAGCGTACTCACTAGCGGGAGTTATGAGCAGTTCTTC. J is TRBJ2-1 and V is TRBV9; 11 bases align to TRBD2. The V gene's germline CDR1 is SGDLS and CDR2 YYNGEE. Germline trimming cut 1 base from V and 8 bases from J; bases unmatched to any gene: 5. This CDR3 contains 15 residues.

The chain employs TRBV5-5 and TRBJ2-5, with 12 positions matching TRBD1. The germline gives CDR1 SGHKS, CDR2 YYEKEE (reference sequence). Unmatched junction bases numbered 12, after V lost 4 bases and J lost 5 bases. The CDR3 has 17 amino acids. CDR3 bases: TGTGCCAGCAGCGGGGGGACAGGGGGCGCCGAGATGGAGACCCAGTACTTC. Translated, it gives CASSGGTGGAEMETQYF.

The chain is built from TRBV7-9 and TRBJ2-5; D not resolved. Trimming left V 4 bases short and J 5 bases short, with 14 bases between. The V gene's germline CDR1 is SEHNR and CDR2 FQNEAQ (reference sequence). The length of the CDR3 is 14 residues. The CDR3: CASSSGRDKETQYF. In DNA form, the CDR3 reads TGTGCCAGCAGCTCGGGTCGTGATAAGGAGACCCAGTACTTC. The whole variable domain, filled in from reference TRBV7-9 and TRBJ2-5, reads DTGVSQNPRHKITKRGQNVTFRCDPISEHNRLYWYRQTLGQGPEFLTYFQNEAQLEKSRLLSDRFSAERPKGSFSTLEIQRTEQGDSAMYLCASSSGRDKETQYFGPGTRLLVL.

V and J are TRBV28 and TRBJ2-3; D possibly corresponds to TRBD2 (7 bases). Deletions cut 8 bases from V and 0 bases from J, with 12 bases between. CDR1 and CDR2 (germline): MDHEN, SYDVKM. CDR3 length equals 14 residues. CDR3 sequence reads: CASGGAASTDTQYF. CDR3 coding DNA: TGTGCCAGCGGGGGGGCGGCTAGCACAGATACGCAGTATTTT.

To note about this clone: A read error may produce the germline difference seen at one junction end. The chain uses TRBV28 and TRBJ2-7; a weak D match, TRBD2 (5 bases). CDR3 length: 12 amino acids. CDR1 and CDR2 (germline): MDHEN, SYDVKM. For the CDR3, the DNA is TGTGCCAGCAGTCCGACGGAGGCAGGCGCAAACTTC. Translating gives CASSPTEAGANF.

The chain employs TRBV29-1 and TRBJ1-1, with D maybe TRBD1 (6 bases). Per the germline V gene, CDR1 is SQVTM and CDR2 is ANQGSEA. The CDR3 is made up of 14 amino acids. V was clipped by 7 bases and J by 0 bases, with 15 bases between them. The CDR3 nucleotides are TGCAGCGCCGGGACACCCCGCATGAACACTGAAGCTTTCTTT. This translates into CSAGTPRMNTEAFF. Combining the CDR3 with reference TRBV29-1 and TRBJ1-1 gives the whole variable domain SAVISQKPSRDICQRGTSLTIQCQVDSQVTMMFWYRQQPGQSLTLIATANQGSEATYESGFVIDKFPISRPNLTFSTLTVSNMSPEDSSIYLCSAGTPRMNTEAFFGQGTRLTVV.

V and J are TRBV6-5 and TRBJ2-1; a weak D match, TRBD2 (6 bases). Per germline, CDR1 MNHEY and CDR2 SVGAGI. The CDR3 extends over 13 amino acids. Trimming cost V 10 bases and J 4 bases, with 14 bases left between them. The CDR3 region is CATRVAEYNEQFF. CDR3 DNA sequence: TGTGCCACCCGGGTAGCGGAATACAATGAGCAGTTCTTC.

The chain links TRBV19 to TRBJ2-5, with unresolved D. CDR1 is LNHDA and CDR2 is SQIVND in the germline V gene (reference sequence). Trimming stripped 3 bases from V and 4 bases from J, with 18 bases between. The CDR3 extends over 16 amino acids. This chain's CDR3 is CASSISASAGAETQYF. CDR3 coding DNA: TGTGCCAGTAGTATCTCTGCGTCGGCAGGAGCAGAGACCCAGTACTTC.

J is TRBJ2-5 and V is TRBV18; 7 bases line up with TRBD1. The CDR3 sequence is 15 residues long. Germline CDR1 reads KGHSH; CDR2 reads LQKENI. The V segment lost 1 base and the J segment 0 bases; nucleotides outside the gene matches: 2. Here the CDR3 reads CASSPQGAHQETQYF. The CDR3 nucleotides read TGTGCCAGCTCACCACAGGGGGCGCACCAAGAGACCCAGTACTTC.

The chain employs TRBV27 and TRBJ1-2, with D uncertain. The CDR3 spans 13 residues. CDR1 MNHEY and CDR2 SMNVEV come from the germline V gene (reference sequence). V gave up 2 bases and J gave up 4 bases, with 8 bases separating them. CDR3: CASSLGRSYGYTF. For the CDR3, the DNA is TGTGCCAGCAGTTTAGGGCGCAGCTATGGCTACACCTTC.

This clone was counted only a few times. In the same sample, other DNA sequences code for this CDR3. The V call is TRBV6-5, the J call TRBJ2-1, with a possible D match to TRBD2 (5 bases). Germline lookup yields CDR1 MNHEY and CDR2 SVGAGI. The CDR3 consists of 12 residues. V gave up 2 bases and J gave up 6 bases, with 5 bases separating them. DNA of the CDR3: TGTGCCAGCAGTTACCGGGGCAATGAGCAGTTCTTC. Translating gives CASSYRGNEQFF.